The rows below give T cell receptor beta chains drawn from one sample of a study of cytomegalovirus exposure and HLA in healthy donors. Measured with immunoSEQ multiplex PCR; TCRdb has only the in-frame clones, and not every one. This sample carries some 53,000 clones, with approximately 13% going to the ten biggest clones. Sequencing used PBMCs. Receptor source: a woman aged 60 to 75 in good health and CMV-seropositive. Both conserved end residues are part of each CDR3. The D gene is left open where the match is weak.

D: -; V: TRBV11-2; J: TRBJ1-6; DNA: TGTGCCAGCAGCTTGGAGGAATCACCCCTCCACTTT; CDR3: CASSLEESPLHF
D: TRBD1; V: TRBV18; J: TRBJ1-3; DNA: TGTGCCAGCTCACCAGGGACAGGGAACACCATATATTTT; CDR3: CASSPGTGNTIYF
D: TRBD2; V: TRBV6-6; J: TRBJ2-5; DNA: TGTGCCAGCAGAGCGCCGGGGGGAGCAGAGACCCAGTACTTC; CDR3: CASRAPGGAETQYF
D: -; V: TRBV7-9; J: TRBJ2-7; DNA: TGTGCCAGCAGCCATCCTCCCCCCCGGGTCGAGCAGTACTTC; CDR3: CASSHPPPRVEQYF
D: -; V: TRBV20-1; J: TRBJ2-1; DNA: TGCAGTGCCTACCGACTGAGTGAGCAGTTCTTC; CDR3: CSAYRLSEQFF
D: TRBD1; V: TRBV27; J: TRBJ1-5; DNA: TGTGCCAGCAATACAGGGGTAGGGGGTGGGAGCAATCAGCCCCAGCATTTT; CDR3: CASNTGVGGGSNQPQHF
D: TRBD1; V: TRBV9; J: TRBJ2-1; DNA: TGTGCCAGCAGCGGACCGGGACAGGGATACAATGAGCAGTTCTTC; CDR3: CASSGPGQGYNEQFF
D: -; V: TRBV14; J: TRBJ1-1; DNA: TGTGCCAGCAGCCAAGTAACCCCCCGGGGGGCCTCTGAAGCTTTCTTT; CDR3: CASSQVTPRGASEAFF
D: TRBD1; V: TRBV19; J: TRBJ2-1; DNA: TGTGCCAGTAGTATGGGACAGGGGCTCCACAATGAGCAGTTCTTC; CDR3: CASSMGQGLHNEQFF
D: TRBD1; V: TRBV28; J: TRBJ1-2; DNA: TGTGCCAGCAGGGTCTCGACAGGGATCAGCTATGGCTACACCTTC; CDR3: CASRVSTGISYGYTF
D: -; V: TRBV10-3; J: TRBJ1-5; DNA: TGTGCCATCAGTGAGTCTTTCGGAGGTCCCCAGCATTTT; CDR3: CAISESFGGPQHF
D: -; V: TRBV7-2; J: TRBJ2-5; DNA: TGTGCCAGCAGCCCGGGGGAGACCCAGTACTTC; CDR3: CASSPGETQYF
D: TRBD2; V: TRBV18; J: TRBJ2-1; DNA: TGTGCCAGCGCGACAGCGGGGGGTAATGATGAGCAGTTCTTC; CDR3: CASATAGGNDEQFF
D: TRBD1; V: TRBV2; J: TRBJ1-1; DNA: TGTGCCAGCAGGCCGACAGGGCGAAGGAACACTGAAGCTTTCTTT; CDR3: CASRPTGRRNTEAFF
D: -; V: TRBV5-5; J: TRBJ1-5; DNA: TGTGCCAGCAGCCCGGGGGGTAGTGAGCCCCAGCATTTT; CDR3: CASSPGGSEPQHF
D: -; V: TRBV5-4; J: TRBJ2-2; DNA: TGTGCCAGCAGCCTCGGTGCTTTTAACACCGGGGAGCTGTTTTTT; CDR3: CASSLGAFNTGELFF
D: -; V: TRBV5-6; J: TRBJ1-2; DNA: TGTGCCAGCGGAGGTCTCAGCAGCTATGGCTACACCTTC; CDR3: CASGGLSSYGYTF
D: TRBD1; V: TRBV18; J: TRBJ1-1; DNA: TGTGCCAGCTCACCGAAGCGACAGGGAATGAACACTGAAGCTTTCTTT; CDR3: CASSPKRQGMNTEAFF
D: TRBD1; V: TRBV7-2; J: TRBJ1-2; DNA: TGTGCCAGCAGCTCCCGGGACAGGGGGCAATATGGCTACACCTTC; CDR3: CASSSRDRGQYGYTF
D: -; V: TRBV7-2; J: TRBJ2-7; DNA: TGTGCCAGCAGCCAGACAAACTACGAGCAGTACTTC; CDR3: CASSQTNYEQYF
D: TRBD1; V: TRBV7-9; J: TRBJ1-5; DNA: TGTGCCAGCAGAGCCGGGACAGGAAGCAATCAGCCCCAGCATTTT; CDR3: CASRAGTGSNQPQHF
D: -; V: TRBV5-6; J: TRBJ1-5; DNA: TGTGCCAGCAGCAACAGGAATCAGCCCCAGCATTTT; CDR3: CASSNRNQPQHF
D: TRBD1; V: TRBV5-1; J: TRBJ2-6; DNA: TGCGCCAGCAGGATACCGGGACAGAGCCCATCTGGGGCCAACGTCCTGACTTTC; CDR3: CASRIPGQSPSGANVLTF
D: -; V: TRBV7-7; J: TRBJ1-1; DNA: TGTGCTAGCAGCTCTCAGTTGAACACTGAAGCTTTCTTT; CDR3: CASSSQLNTEAFF
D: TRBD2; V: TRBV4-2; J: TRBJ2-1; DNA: TGTGCCAGCAGCCAAGATAAAGGACTAGCGGGGGGCCTCAATGAGCAGTTCTTC; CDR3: CASSQDKGLAGGLNEQFF
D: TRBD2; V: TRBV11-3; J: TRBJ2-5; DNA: TGTGCCAGCAGCTTAAACCTCGACTGGGCGGGGGGTCAAGAGACCCAGTACTTC; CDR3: CASSLNLDWAGGQETQYF
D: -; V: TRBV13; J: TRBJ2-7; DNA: TGTGCCAGCAGCCCTCCGGCGGGGATCTACGAGCAGTACTTC; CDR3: CASSPPAGIYEQYF
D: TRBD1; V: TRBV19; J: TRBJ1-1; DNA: TGTGCCAGTAGTATAGGGGGCCAGGGGGCTGAAGCTTTCTTT; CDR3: CASSIGGQGAEAFF
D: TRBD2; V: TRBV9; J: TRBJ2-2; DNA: TGTGCCAGCAGCGTAGCGGGGGGGCTGGTCACCGGGGAGCTGTTTTTT; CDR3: CASSVAGGLVTGELFF
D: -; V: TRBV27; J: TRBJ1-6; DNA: TGTGCCAGCAGTTTCATCTCCTATAATTCACCCCTCCACTTT; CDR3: CASSFISYNSPLHF
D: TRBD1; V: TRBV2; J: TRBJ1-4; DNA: TGTGCCAGCGTACAGGGGGTGGCTGTTGAAAAACTGTTTTTT; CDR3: CASVQGVAVEKLFF
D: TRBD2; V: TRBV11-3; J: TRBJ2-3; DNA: TGTGCCAGCAGCTTATTAGCGGGGGATACAGATACGCAGTATTTT; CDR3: CASSLLAGDTDTQYF
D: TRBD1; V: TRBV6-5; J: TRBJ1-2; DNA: TGTGCCAGCAGAAACGGACAGGGGACCTATGGCTACACCTTC; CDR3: CASRNGQGTYGYTF
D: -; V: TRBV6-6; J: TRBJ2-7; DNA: TGTGCCAGCAGTCAGGGTATCGAGCAGTACTTC; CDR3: CASSQGIEQYF
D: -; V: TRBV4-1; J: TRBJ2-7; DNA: TGCGCCAGCAGCCAAGTCATGGGGCAAAGCTCCTACGAGCAGTACTTC; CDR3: CASSQVMGQSSYEQYF
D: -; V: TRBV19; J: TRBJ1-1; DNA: TGTGCCAGTAGTTTTACAGGGAACACTGAAGCTTTCTTT; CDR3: CASSFTGNTEAFF
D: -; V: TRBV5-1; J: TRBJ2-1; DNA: TGCGCCAGCAGCTTGGCGGCAGGGGCCGACAATGAGCAGTTCTTC; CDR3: CASSLAAGADNEQFF
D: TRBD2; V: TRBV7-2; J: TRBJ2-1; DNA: TGTGCCAGCAGCCTCAGCGGGGACTACAATGAGCAGTTCTTC; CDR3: CASSLSGDYNEQFF
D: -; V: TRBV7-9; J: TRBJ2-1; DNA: TGTGCCAGCAGCCCTTCGTCGTTTTGGGCTTATGAGCAGTTCTTC; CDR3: CASSPSSFWAYEQFF
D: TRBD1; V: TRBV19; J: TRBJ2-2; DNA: TGTGCCAGTATAGACAGGGCTGCCGGGGAGCTGTTTTTT; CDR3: CASIDRAAGELFF
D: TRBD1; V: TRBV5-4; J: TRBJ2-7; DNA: TGTGCCAGCAGCTTGGACAGGGGGCAATACGAGCAGTACTTC; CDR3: CASSLDRGQYEQYF
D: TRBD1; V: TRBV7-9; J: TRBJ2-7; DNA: TGTGCCAGCAGCCCGGGACAGGGCACCCTTTGGGAGCAGTACTTC; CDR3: CASSPGQGTLWEQYF
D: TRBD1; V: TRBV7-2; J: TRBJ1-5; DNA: TGTGCCAGCAGCCCGACCGGGACAGGGGTGAACCAGCCCCAGCATTTT; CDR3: CASSPTGTGVNQPQHF
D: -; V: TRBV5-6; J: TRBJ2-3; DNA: TGTGCCAGCAGCTCGTCTCCGGGGAGCACAGATACGCAGTATTTT; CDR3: CASSSSPGSTDTQYF
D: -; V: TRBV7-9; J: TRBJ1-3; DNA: TGTGCCAGCAGCCCAACGACAGACCCCTCTGGAAACACCATATATTTT; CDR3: CASSPTTDPSGNTIYF
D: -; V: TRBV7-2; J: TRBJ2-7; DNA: TGTGCCAGCAGCGACCTAGGGCGGGGAAACTCCTACGAGCAGTACTTC; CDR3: CASSDLGRGNSYEQYF
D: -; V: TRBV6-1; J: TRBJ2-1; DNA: TGTGCCAGCAGTGTGCGTGGTATCCCGGGGAACAATGAGCAGTTCTTC; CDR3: CASSVRGIPGNNEQFF
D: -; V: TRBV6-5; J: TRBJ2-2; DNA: TGTGCCAGCAGTTACTCCGACAGGAACACCGGGGAGCTGTTTTTT; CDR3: CASSYSDRNTGELFF
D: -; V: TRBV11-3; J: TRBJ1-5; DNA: TGTGCCAGCAGCTCCAACAGGGAAAGCGGATATAGCAATCAGCCCCAGCATTTT; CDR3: CASSSNRESGYSNQPQHF
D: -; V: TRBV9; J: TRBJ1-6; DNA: TGTGCCAGCAACACCTATAATTCACCCCTCCACTTT; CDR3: CASNTYNSPLHF